What follows are 20 T cell receptor beta chains derived from one specimen sequenced in a study of T-cell reconstitution after alpha-beta-depleted transplantation in children. Unique molecular identifiers were built into the TCRbeta library. TCRdb re-called the PCR reads through MiXCR, storing one row per CDR3 protein. Seen here are 500,000 to 600,000 distinct CDR3 sequences, around 27% observed once, and the top ten hold about 35%. Here the sequenced sample was PBMCs, taken before TCRalphabeta/CD19-depleted stem cell transplant. Receptors originate from a boy less than two years old with Wiskott-Aldrich syndrome, due to receive a stem cell transplant.

CDR3: CSAKPLAAAGNEQFF. The DNA for the CDR3 is TGCAGTGCTAAGCCCCTGGCGGCCGCGGGGAATGAGCAGTTCTTC. The V call is TRBV20-1, the J call TRBJ2-1; the D gene is possibly TRBD2 (6 bases). Per germline, CDR1 DFQATT and CDR2 SNEGSKA (reference sequence). The V and J ends lost 4 bases and 7 bases respectively, with 20 bases between them. The CDR3 sequence is 15 residues long.

The chain is built from TRBV30 and TRBJ1-2; no definite D call. Per germline, CDR1 GTSNPN and CDR2 SVGIG (reference sequence). With 1 base removed from V and 3 bases from J, the gap between germline ends came to 12 bases. There are 14 residues in the CDR3. This CDR3 is CAWSEPDRYYGYTF. The DNA of the CDR3 is TGTGCCTGGAGTGAGCCCGACCGCTACTATGGCTACACCTTC.

In this sample, this clonotype turned up a few times. The rearrangement links TRBV7-3 to TRBJ2-1; perhaps TRBD2 as D (5 bases). Germline CDR1 is SGHTA and CDR2 is FQGTGA. This CDR3 contains 14 residues. Trimming removed 5 bases from V and 4 bases from J, with 12 bases in between. CDR3: CASSQRNSYNEQFF. For the CDR3, the DNA is TGTGCCAGCAGCCAGCGGAACAGTTACAATGAGCAGTTCTTC.

This clonotype appeared a single time. The chain has TRBV12-3 or TRBV12-4 and TRBJ2-5; 8 nucleotides agree with TRBD1. CDR3 size: 13 residues. Trimming removed 5 bases from V and 7 bases from J; junction bases left unmatched: 6. The CDR3 sequence is CASSPRGQGTQYF. The CDR3 DNA follows: TGTGCCAGCAGTCCCAGGGGGCAGGGGACCCAGTACTTC.

This clonotype was observed many times. The chain combines TRBV28 with TRBJ2-2, with 8 bases identical to TRBD1. Germline CDR1 and CDR2: MDHEN and SYDVKM. The CDR3 totals 17 residues. Trimming at V came to 5 bases and at J to 3 bases, leaving 11 bases not matched to a gene. Written as DNA, the CDR3 is TGTGCCAGCAGTGAGATTGGACAGGGATCGGACACCGGGGAGCTGTTTTTT. As protein: CASSEIGQGSDTGELFF.

This clonotype turned up a few times. J is TRBJ2-1 and V is TRBV20-1; D possibly corresponds to TRBD2 (5 bases). Germline loops: CDR1 DFQATT, CDR2 SNEGSKA (reference sequence). This CDR3 is 15 amino acids long. The V end lost 0 bases, the J end lost 7 bases, and 16 bases lay between the germline ends. CDR3 DNA: TGCAGTGCTAGAGATGGTAGCGCCTTCGGGAATGAGCAGTTCTTC. This gives the protein CSARDGSAFGNEQFF.

This clonotype was seen more than once but under ten times. The chain has TRBV28 and TRBJ2-2; D is unclear. Trimming shortened V by 3 bases and J by 3 bases, and 5 bases separated the two germline ends. The CDR3 has 13 residues. Germline lookup yields CDR1 MDHEN and CDR2 SYDVKM. CDR3 DNA sequence: TGTGCCAGCAGTTTCTCGGACACCGGGGAGCTGTTTTTT. This translates into CASSFSDTGELFF.

This clonotype turned up a few times. J is TRBJ2-7 and V is TRBV2; no definite D call. The germline V gene has CDR1 SNHLY and CDR2 FYNNEI. The V and J ends lost 2 bases and 1 base respectively, with 6 bases between them. CDR3 length: 13 residues. The CDR3 loop is CASSERWSYEQYF. The CDR3 DNA reads as TGTGCCAGCAGTGAACGGTGGTCCTACGAGCAGTACTTC.

The chain joins TRBV12-3 or TRBV12-4 to TRBJ2-3; 7 nucleotides match TRBD2. V lost 4 bases and J lost 4; bases outside the gene matches: 8. This CDR3 comprises 15 residues. Here the CDR3 reads CASSSGPGRADTQYF. In nucleotides, the CDR3 is TGTGCCAGCAGTTCTGGGCCAGGGAGGGCAGATACGCAGTATTTT.

This rearrangement joins TRBV20-1 to TRBJ2-5, with D possibly matching TRBD1 (7 bases). Trimming left V 3 bases short and J 5 bases short, with 19 bases between. CDR3 size: 15 residues. The germline gives CDR1 DFQATT, CDR2 SNEGSKA (reference sequence). CDR3 region: CSARAPQGGEETQYF. The CDR3 bases are TGCAGTGCTAGGGCCCCCCAGGGGGGCGAGGAGACCCAGTACTTC.

This chain uses TRBV5-1 with TRBJ2-7; 12 positions agree with TRBD1. The germline V gene has CDR1 SGHRS and CDR2 YFSETQ. The CDR3 contains 19 residues. With V trimmed by 2 bases and J by 2 bases, 14 bases remained unmatched. This CDR3 reads CASSFRDRGPSGQPYEQYF. CDR3 in DNA: TGCGCCAGCAGCTTCCGGGACAGGGGGCCGAGCGGACAACCCTACGAGCAGTACTTC. The entire variable domain, with the rest obtained from reference TRBV5-1 and TRBJ2-7, is as follows: KAGVTQTPRYLIKTRGQQVTLSCSPISGHRSVSWYQQTPGQGLQFLFEYFSETQRNKGNFPGRFSGRQFSNSRSEMNVSTLELGDSALYLCASSFRDRGPSGQPYEQYFGPGTRLTVT.

The rearrangement joins TRBV7-2 to TRBJ2-7, with D unclear. The CDR3 consists of 16 residues. Germline loops: CDR1 SGHTA, CDR2 FQGNSA. V was pared by 5 bases and J by 2 bases, with 19 bases between. The CDR3 reads CASSPVSRRRAYEQYF. CDR3 sequence (DNA): TGTGCCAGCAGCCCCGTCTCCCGACGACGTGCCTACGAGCAGTACTTC.

The V and J genes are TRBV12-3 or TRBV12-4 and TRBJ2-3; 8 bases fit TRBD2. The CDR3 totals 15 residues. Trimming at V came to 6 bases and at J to 3 bases, leaving 8 bases not matched to a gene. CDR3 loop: CASSRGGGRTDTQYF. The DNA of the CDR3 is TGTGCCAGCAGCCGGGGGGGAGGGCGAACAGATACGCAGTATTTT.

To note about this clonotype: This is likely a read error, given that the CDR3 carries no conserved phenylalanine or tryptophan at its end. The rearrangement links TRBV20-1 to TRBJ2-3; no reliable D call. The CDR3 is 14 amino acids. Germline V gives CDR1 DFQATT, CDR2 SNEGSKA (reference sequence). V lost 3 bases, J lost 4 bases, and 14 bases lay in between. The CDR3 region has the DNA TGCAGTGCTAGCCCGGCCGCTGGCCCAGATACGCAGTATTTG. Residues: CSASPAAGPDTQYL.

The CDR3 nucleotides are TGTGCCAGCAGTTTAGGGGGGATTAATAATTCACCCCTCCACTTT. Residues: CASSLGGINNSPLHF. The chain couples TRBV12-3 or TRBV12-4 to TRBJ1-6; D may be TRBD1 (5 bases). The V and J ends lost 1 base and 5 bases respectively, with 9 bases between them. The CDR3 extends over 15 amino acids.

The chain links TRBV20-1 to TRBJ2-1, with D possibly being TRBD1 (6 bases). The length of the CDR3 is 16 residues. Germline-derived CDR1 and CDR2 are DFQATT and SNEGSKA (reference sequence). CDR3 amino acids: CSAENLGGAHNNEQFF. In nucleotides, the CDR3 is TGCAGCGCTGAAAATCTAGGGGGAGCCCATAACAATGAGCAGTTCTTC.

This clonotype was observed a handful of times. V and J are TRBV3-1 and TRBJ1-6; D gene unclear. Germline CDR1 and CDR2: LGHDT and YNNKEL (reference sequence). This CDR3 region has 14 residues. V lost 3 bases and J 7 bases, leaving 10 bases between the germline ends. This chain's CDR3 is CASSQVLGNSPLHF. CDR3 DNA: TGTGCCAGCAGCCAGGTCCTGGGAAATTCACCCCTCCACTTT.

This clonotype was observed a handful of times. V is TRBV27 and J is TRBJ2-7, with D possibly being TRBD1 (6 bases). Per the germline V gene, CDR1 is MNHEY and CDR2 is SMNVEV (reference sequence). The length of the CDR3 is 14 residues. V dropped 6 bases and J dropped 0 bases, with 12 bases sitting between them. DNA of the CDR3: TGTGCCAGCAGCCCGAGGACAGACTCCTACGAGCAGTACTTC. Translation gives CASSPRTDSYEQYF.

The chain carries TRBV10-3 and TRBJ2-7; no reliable D call. The length of the CDR3 is 15 residues. V was shortened by 4 bases and J by 2 bases, with 15 bases between the two germline ends. Germline V gene sequence: CDR1 ENHRY, CDR2 SYGVKD. Here the CDR3 reads CAISGSRSITYEQYF. The CDR3 coding sequence is TGTGCCATCAGTGGCTCCCGGAGCATAACCTACGAGCAGTACTTC.

The chain employs TRBV7-2 and TRBJ2-1, with D perhaps matching TRBD1 or TRBD2 (5 bases each). Germline loops: CDR1 SGHTA, CDR2 FQGNSA. The CDR3 is made up of 17 amino acids. The ends were cut back, 5 bases at V and 0 bases at J, with 17 bases in the middle. CDR3 amino acids: CASSRRMGRSSYNEQFF. Here the CDR3 DNA reads TGTGCCAGCAGCAGACGGATGGGACGCAGCTCCTACAATGAGCAGTTCTTC.